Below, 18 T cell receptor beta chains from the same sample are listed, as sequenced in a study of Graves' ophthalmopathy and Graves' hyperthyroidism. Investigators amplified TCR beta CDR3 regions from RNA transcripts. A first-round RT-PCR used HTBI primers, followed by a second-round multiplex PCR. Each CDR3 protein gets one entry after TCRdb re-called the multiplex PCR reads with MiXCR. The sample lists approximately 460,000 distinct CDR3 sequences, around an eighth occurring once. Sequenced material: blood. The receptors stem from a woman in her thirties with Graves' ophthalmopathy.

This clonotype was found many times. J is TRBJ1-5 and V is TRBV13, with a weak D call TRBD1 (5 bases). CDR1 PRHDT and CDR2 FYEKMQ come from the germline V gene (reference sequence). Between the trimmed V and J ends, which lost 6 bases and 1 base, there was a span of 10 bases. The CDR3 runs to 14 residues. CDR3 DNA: TGTGCCAGCAGGCGGGGACGGAGCAATCAGCCCCAGCATTTT. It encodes CASRRGRSNQPQHF. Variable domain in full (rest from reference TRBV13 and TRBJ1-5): AAGVIQSPRHLIKEKRETATLKCYPIPRHDTVYWYQQGPGQDPQFLISFYEKMQSDKGSIPDRFSAQQFSDYHSELNMSSLELGDSALYFCASRRGRSNQPQHFGDGTRLSIL.

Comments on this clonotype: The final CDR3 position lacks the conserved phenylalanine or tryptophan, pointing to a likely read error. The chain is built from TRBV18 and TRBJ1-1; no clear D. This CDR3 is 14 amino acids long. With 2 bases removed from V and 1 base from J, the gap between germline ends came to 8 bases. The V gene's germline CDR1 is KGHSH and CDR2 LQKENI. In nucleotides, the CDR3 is TGTGCCAGCTCACCATGGGGAGAGAACACTGAAGCTTTCCTT. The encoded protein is CASSPWGENTEAFL.

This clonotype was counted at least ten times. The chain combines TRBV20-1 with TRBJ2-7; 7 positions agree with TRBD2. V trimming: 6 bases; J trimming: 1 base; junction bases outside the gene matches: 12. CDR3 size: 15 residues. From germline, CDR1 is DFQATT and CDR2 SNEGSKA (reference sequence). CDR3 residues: CSAPPGGRSSYEQYF. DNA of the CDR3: TGCAGTGCACCCCCAGGCGGGAGATCGTCCTACGAGCAGTACTTC.

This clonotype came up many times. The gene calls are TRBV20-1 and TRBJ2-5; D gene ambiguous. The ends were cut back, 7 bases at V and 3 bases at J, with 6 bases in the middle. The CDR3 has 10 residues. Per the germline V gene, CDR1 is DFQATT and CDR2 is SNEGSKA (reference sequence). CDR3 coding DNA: TGCAGTGTTACGGAAGAGACCCAGTACTTC. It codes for CSVTEETQYF.

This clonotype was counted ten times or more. The CDR3 reads CATSGTGNSNQPQHF. The CDR3, as DNA: TGTGCCACCAGTGGGACAGGGAATAGCAATCAGCCCCAGCATTTT. The chain carries TRBV24-1 and TRBJ1-5; TRBD1 matches 8 bases. Trimming cost V 5 bases and J 0 bases; bases outside gene matches: 2. The CDR3 loop spans 15 amino acids. CDR1 is KGHDR and CDR2 is SFDVKD in the germline V gene.

CDR3 sequence reads: CAWSGLTPYEQYF. The CDR3 DNA reads TGTGCCTGGAGTGGTCTAACCCCCTACGAGCAGTACTTC. The chain links TRBV30 to TRBJ2-7; D not certain. From germline, CDR1 is GTSNPN and CDR2 SVGIG (reference sequence). The V end lost 1 base, the J end lost 2 bases, and 9 bases lay between the germline ends. The CDR3 extends over 13 amino acids. Combining the CDR3 with reference TRBV30 and TRBJ2-7 gives the whole variable domain SQTIHQWPATLVQPVGSPLSLECTVEGTSNPNLYWYRQAAGRGLQLLFYSVGIGQISSEVPQNLSASRPQDRQFILSSKKLLLSDSGFYLCAWSGLTPYEQYFGPGTRLTVT.

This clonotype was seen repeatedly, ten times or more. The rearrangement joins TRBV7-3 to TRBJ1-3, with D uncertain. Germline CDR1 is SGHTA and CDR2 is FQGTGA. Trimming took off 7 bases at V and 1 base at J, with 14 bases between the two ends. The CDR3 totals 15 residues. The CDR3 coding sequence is TGTGCCAGCATCCGAAAGAAGGGTTCTGGAAACACCATATATTTT. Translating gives CASIRKKGSGNTIYF.

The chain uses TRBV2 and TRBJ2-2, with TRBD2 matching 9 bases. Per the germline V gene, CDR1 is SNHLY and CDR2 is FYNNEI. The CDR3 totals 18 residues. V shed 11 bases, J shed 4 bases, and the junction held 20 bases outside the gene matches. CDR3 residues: CAGGSYSGSPRGTGELFF. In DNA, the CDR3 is TGTGCCGGGGGATCTTATAGCGGGAGTCCCCGGGGCACCGGGGAGCTGTTTTTT. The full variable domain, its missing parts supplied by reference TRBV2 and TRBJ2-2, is EPEVTQTPSHQVTQMGQEVILRCVPISNHLYFYWYRQILGQKVEFLVSFYNNEISEKSEIFDDQFSVERPDGSNFTLKIRSTKLEDSAMYFCAGGSYSGSPRGTGELFFGEGSRLTVL.

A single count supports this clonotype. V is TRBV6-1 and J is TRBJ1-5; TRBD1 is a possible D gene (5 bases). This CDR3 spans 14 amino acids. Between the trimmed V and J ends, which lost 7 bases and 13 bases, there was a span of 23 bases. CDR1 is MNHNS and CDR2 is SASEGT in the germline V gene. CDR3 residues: CASTRIVQPGPQHF. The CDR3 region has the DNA TGTGCCAGCACACGCATTGTACAGCCAGGGCCACAGCATTTT.

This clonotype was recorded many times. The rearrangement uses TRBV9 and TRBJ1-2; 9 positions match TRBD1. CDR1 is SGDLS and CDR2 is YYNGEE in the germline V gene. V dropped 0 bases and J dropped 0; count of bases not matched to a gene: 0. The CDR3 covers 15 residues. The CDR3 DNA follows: TGTGCCAGCAGCGTAGGGGACAGGGCTAACTATGGCTACACCTTC. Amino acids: CASSVGDRANYGYTF.

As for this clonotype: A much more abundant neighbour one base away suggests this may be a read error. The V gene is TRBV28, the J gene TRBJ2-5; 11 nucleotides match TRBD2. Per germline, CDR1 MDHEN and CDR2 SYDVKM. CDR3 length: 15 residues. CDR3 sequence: CASSLWGLAEETKYF. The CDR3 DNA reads TGTGCCAGCAGTTTATGGGGACTAGCGGAAGAGACCAAGTACTTC.

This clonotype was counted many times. This CDR3 is CASRADIGEQYF. For the CDR3, the DNA is TGTGCCAGCAGGGCCGATATCGGGGAGCAGTACTTC. The chain couples TRBV2 to TRBJ2-7; no definite D call. The germline gives CDR1 SNHLY, CDR2 FYNNEI. Trimming took off 6 bases at V and 7 bases at J, with 13 bases between the two ends. The CDR3 extends over 12 amino acids.

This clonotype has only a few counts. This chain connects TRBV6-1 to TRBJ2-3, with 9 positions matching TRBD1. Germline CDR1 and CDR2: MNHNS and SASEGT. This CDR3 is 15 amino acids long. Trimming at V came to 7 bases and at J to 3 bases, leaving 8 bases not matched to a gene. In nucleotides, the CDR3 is TGTGCCAGCACCCAGACAGGGGGTAGGACAGATACGCAGTATTTT. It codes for CASTQTGGRTDTQYF.

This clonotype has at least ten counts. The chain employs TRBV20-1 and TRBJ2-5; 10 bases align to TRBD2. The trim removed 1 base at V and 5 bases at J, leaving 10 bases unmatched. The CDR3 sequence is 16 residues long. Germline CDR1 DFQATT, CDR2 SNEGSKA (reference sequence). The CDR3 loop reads CSARGVLAGDAETQYF. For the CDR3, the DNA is TGCAGTGCTAGAGGAGTCCTAGCGGGAGATGCGGAGACCCAGTACTTC.

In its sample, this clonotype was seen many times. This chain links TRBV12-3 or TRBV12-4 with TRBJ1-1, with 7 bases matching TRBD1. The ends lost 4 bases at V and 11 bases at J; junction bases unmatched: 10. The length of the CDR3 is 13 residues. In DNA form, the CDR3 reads TGTGCCAGCAGTTACCGACAGGGACAGCGGGCTTTCTTT. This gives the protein CASSYRQGQRAFF.

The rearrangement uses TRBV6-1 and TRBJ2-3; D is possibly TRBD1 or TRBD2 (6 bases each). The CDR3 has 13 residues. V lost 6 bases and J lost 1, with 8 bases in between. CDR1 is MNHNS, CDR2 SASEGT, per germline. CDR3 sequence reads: CASRRGGTDTQYF. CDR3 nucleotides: TGTGCCAGCAGGAGGGGGGGCACAGATACGCAGTATTTT.

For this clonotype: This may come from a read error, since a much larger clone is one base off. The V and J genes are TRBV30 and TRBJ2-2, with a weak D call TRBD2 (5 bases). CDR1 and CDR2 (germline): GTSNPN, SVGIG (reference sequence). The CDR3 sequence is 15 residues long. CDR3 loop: CAWNRRTTNTGELVF. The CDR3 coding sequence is TGTGCCTGGAACCGCCGGACGACGAACACCGGGGAGCTGGTTTTT.

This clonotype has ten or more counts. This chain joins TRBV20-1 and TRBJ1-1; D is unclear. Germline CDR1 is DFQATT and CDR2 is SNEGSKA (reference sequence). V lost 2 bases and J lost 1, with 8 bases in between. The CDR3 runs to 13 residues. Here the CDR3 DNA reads TGCAGTGCTAGAAATTTGGGGAACACTGAAGCTTTCTTT. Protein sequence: CSARNLGNTEAFF.